This T cell receptor (beta chain) was profiled in a study of CD8 T cells in ankylosing spondylitis. General study findings and limits: Reportedly, significant enrichment of disease-linked clones occurred in matched ankylosing spondylitis synovial fluid.

Remarks on this clonotype: Its antigen remains unknown.

The TCR beta libraries were generated through quantitative 5'-RACE incorporating molecular barcodes. Each CDR3 protein is one row after TCRdb ran MiXCR on the 5' RACE reads. The sample has about 280,000 distinct CDR3 sequences; around 20% are singletons. V was trimmed by 4 bases and J by 4 bases, leaving 17 bases between them. CDR1 SGHVS and CDR2 FQNEAQ come from the germline V gene. The CDR3 contains 16 residues. The sequencing input was blood, either unsorted or a sorted T cell fraction (not recorded which). The V call is TRBV7-8, the J call TRBJ2-1, with D possibly TRBD1 on 5 matching bases. This receptor was taken from a male donor with ankylosing spondylitis or in good health (not recorded which). CDR3 region: CASSSGLTVSYNEQFF. CDR3 nucleotide sequence: TGTGCCAGCAGCTCCGGCCTGACAGTCTCATACAATGAGCAGTTCTTC. Variable domain in full (rest from reference TRBV7-8 and TRBJ2-1): GAGVSQSPRYKVAKRGQDVALRCDPISGHVSLFWYQQALGQGPEFLTYFQNEAQLDKSGLPSDRFFAERPEGSVSTLKIQRTQQEDSAVYLCASSSGLTVSYNEQFFGPGTRLTVL.